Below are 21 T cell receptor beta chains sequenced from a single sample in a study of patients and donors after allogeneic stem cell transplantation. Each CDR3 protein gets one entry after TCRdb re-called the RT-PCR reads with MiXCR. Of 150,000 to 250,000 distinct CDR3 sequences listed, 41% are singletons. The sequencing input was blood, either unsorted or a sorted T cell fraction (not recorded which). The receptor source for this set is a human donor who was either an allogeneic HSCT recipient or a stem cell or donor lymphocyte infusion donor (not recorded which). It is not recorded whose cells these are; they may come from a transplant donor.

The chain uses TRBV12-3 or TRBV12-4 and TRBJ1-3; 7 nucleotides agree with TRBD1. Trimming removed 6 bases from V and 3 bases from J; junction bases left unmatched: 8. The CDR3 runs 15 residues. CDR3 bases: TGTGCCAGCAGGCTACAAGGGGGCGTTGGAAACACCATATATTTT. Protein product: CASRLQGGVGNTIYF.

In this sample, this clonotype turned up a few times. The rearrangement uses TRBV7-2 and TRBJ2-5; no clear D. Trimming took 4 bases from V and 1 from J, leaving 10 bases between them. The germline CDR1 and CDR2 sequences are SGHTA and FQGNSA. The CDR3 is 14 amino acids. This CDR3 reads CASSWGPPQETQYF. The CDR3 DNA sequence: TGTGCCAGCAGCTGGGGTCCGCCCCAAGAGACCCAGTACTTC.

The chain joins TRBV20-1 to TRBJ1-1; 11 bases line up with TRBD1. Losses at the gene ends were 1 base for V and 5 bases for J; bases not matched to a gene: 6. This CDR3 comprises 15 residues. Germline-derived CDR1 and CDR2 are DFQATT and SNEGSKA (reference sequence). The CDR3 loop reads CSARGTGGPRTEAFF. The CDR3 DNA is TGCAGTGCTAGAGGGACAGGGGGCCCGAGGACTGAAGCTTTCTTT.

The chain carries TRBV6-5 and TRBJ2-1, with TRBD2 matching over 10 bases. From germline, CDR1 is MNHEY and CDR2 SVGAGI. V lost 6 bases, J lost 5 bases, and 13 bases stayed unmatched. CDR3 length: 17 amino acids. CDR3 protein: CASSPRTSGSVHNEQFF. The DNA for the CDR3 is TGTGCCAGCAGCCCCAGGACTAGCGGATCCGTACACAATGAGCAGTTCTTC.

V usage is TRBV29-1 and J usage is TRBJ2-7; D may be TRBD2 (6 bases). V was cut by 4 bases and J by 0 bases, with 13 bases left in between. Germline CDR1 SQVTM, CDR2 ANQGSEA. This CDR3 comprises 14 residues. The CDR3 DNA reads TGCAGCGTTGTTGGCGGAGGGAACTCCTACGAGCAGTACTTC. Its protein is CSVVGGGNSYEQYF.

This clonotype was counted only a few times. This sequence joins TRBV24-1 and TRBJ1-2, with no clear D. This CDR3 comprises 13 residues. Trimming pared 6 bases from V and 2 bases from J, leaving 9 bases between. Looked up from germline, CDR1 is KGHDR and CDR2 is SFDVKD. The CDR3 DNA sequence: TGTGCCACCAGTAGTCAGGACAACTATGGCTACACCTTC. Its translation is CATSSQDNYGYTF.

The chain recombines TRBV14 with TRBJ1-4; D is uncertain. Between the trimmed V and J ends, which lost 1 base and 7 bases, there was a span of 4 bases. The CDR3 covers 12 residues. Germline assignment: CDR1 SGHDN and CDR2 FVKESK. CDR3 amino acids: CASSQGSEKLFF. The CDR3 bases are TGTGCCAGCAGCCAAGGGAGTGAAAAACTGTTTTTT.

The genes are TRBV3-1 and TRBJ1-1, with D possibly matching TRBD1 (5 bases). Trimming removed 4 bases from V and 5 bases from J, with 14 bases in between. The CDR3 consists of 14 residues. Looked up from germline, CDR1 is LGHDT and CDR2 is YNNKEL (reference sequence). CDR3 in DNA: TGTGCCAGCAGCCTCCCAGGGAGGGGAACTGAAGCTTTCTTT. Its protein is CASSLPGRGTEAFF.

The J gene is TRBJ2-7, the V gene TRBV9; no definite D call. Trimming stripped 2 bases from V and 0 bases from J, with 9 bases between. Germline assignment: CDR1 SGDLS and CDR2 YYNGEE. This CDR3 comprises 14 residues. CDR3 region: CASSVRPSSYEQYF. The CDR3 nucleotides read TGTGCCAGCAGCGTTAGGCCGTCCTCCTACGAGCAGTACTTC.

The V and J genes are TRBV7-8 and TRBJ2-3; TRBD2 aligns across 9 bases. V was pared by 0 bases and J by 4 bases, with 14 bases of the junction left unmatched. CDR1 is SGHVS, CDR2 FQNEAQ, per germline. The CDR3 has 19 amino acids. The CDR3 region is CASSLARLAGRSPPDTQYF. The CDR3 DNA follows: TGTGCCAGCAGCTTAGCCCGGCTAGCGGGGAGATCACCTCCAGATACGCAGTATTTT. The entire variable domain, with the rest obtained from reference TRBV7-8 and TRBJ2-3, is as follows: GAGVSQSPRYKVAKRGQDVALRCDPISGHVSLFWYQQALGQGPEFLTYFQNEAQLDKSGLPSDRFFAERPEGSVSTLKIQRTQQEDSAVYLCASSLARLAGRSPPDTQYFGPGTRLTVL.

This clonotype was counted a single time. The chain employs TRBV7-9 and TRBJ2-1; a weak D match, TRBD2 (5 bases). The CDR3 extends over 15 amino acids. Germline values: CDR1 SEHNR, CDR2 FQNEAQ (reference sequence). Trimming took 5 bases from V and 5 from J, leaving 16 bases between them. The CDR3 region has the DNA TGTGCCAGCAGCCCGGGATGGCTAGTGAACAATGAGCAGTTCTTC. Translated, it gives CASSPGWLVNNEQFF.

CDR3 region: CASSLRGGRTGELFF. Here the CDR3 DNA reads TGTGCCAGCAGCTTAAGAGGAGGGCGCACCGGGGAGCTGTTTTTT. The V gene is TRBV7-6, the J gene TRBJ2-2; D may be TRBD2 (6 bases). V was pared by 2 bases and J by 4 bases, with 11 bases between. The V gene's germline CDR1 is SGHVS and CDR2 FNYEAQ. This CDR3 contains 15 residues.

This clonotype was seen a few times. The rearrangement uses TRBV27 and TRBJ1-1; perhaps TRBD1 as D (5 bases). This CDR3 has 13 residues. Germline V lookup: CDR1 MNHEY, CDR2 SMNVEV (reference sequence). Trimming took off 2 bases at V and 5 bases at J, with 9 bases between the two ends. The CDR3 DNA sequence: TGTGCCAGCAGTTTAATGGGGGGGACTGAAGCTTTCTTT. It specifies CASSLMGGTEAFF.

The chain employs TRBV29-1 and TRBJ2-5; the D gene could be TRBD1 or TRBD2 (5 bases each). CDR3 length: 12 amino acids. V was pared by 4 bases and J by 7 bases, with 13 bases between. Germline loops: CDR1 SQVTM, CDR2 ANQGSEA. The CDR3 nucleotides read TGCAGCGTTGTAGTTGATGGGGGGACCCAGTACTTC. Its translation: CSVVVDGGTQYF.

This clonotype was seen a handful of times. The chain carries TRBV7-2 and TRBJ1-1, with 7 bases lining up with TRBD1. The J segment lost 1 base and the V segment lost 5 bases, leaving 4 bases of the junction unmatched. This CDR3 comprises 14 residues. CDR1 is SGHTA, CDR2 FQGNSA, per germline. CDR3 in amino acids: CASSTDRANTEAFF. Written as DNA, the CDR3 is TGTGCCAGCAGCACAGACAGGGCGAACACTGAAGCTTTCTTT. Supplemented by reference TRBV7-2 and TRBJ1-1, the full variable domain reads GAGVSQSPSNKVTEKGKDVELRCDPISGHTALYWYRQSLGQGLEFLIYFQGNSAPDKSGLPSDRFSAERTGGSVSTLTIQRTQQEDSAVYLCASSTDRANTEAFFGQGTRLTVV.

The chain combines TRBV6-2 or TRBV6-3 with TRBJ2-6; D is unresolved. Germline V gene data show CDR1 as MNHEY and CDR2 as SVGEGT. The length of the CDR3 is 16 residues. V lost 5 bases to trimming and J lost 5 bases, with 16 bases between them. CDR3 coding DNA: TGTGCCAGCAGTAACGTCCGACTGGCCTGGGCCAACGTCCTGACTTTC. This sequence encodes CASSNVRLAWANVLTF.

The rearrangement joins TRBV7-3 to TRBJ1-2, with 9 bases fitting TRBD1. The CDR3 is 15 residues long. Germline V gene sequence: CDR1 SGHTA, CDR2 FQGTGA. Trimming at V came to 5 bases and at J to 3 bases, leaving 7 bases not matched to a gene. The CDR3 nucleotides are TGTGCCAGCAGCCCCGCGGGACAGGGCTACTATGGCTACACCTTC. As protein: CASSPAGQGYYGYTF.

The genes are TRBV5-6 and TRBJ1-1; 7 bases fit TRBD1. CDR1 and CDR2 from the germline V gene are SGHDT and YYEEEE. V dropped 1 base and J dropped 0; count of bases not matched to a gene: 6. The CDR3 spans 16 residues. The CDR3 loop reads CASSLSWDSMNTEAFF. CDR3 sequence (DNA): TGTGCCAGCAGCTTGTCATGGGACAGCATGAACACTGAAGCTTTCTTT.

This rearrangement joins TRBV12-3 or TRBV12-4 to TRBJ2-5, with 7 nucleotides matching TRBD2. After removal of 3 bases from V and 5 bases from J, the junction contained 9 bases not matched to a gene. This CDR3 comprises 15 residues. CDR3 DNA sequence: TGTGCCAGCAGTTTGGAGGGGAGGGTGGGGGAGACCCAGTACTTC. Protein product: CASSLEGRVGETQYF.

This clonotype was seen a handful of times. The CDR3 DNA reads TGCGCCAGCAGCTTGCATCCCGGCTCGAACACCGGGGAGCTGTTTTTT. This translates into CASSLHPGSNTGELFF. J is TRBJ2-2 and V is TRBV5-1; D is unresolved. The V and J ends lost 1 base and 0 bases respectively, with 10 bases between them. The germline V gene encodes CDR1 SGHRS and CDR2 YFSETQ. This CDR3 comprises 16 residues. The full variable domain, completed using reference TRBV5-1 and TRBJ2-2, is KAGVTQTPRYLIKTRGQQVTLSCSPISGHRSVSWYQQTPGQGLQFLFEYFSETQRNKGNFPGRFSGRQFSNSRSEMNVSTLELGDSALYLCASSLHPGSNTGELFFGEGSRLTVL.

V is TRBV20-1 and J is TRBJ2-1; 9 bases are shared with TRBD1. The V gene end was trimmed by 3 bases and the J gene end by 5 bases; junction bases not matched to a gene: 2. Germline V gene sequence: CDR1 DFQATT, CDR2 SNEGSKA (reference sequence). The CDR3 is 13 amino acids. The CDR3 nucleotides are TGCAGTGCTAGTAGGGACAGGGACAATGAGCAGTTCTTC. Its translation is CSASRDRDNEQFF.